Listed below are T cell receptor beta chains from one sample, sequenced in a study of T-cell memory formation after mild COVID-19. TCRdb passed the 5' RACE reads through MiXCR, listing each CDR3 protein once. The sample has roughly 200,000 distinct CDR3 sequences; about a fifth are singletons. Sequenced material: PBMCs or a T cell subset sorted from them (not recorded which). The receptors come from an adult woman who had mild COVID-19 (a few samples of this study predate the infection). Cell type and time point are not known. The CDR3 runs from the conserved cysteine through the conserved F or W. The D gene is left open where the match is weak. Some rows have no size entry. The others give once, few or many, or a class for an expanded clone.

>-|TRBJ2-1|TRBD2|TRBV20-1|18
TGCAGTGCTTCCCTGGAAGGTAGCGGGAGGGGGGAATACAATGAGCAGTTCTTC
CSASLEGSGRGEYNEQFF
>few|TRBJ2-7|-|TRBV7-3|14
TGTGCCAGCAGCTTATACGGCGGGGCCTACGAGCAGTACTTC
CASSLYGGAYEQYF
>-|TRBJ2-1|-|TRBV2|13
TGTGCCAGCAGTGAAGCGGGCAGGGATGAGCAGTTCTTC
CASSEAGRDEQFF
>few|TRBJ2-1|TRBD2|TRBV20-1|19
TGCAGTGCTAGGGGGGAGGACTATGAAGCGGGAGGGACCTACAATGAGCAGTTCTTC
CSARGEDYEAGGTYNEQFF
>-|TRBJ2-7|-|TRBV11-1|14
TGTGCCAGCAACCCGGGCCGTTACGCCCACGAGCAGTACTTC
CASNPGRYAHEQYF
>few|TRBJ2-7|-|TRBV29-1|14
TGCAGCGTTGAGTCCCGCGGACCATACTACGAGCAGTACTTC
CSVESRGPYYEQYF
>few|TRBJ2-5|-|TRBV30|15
TGTGCCTGGAGTGCCAGGGACAACGACCAAGAGACCCAGTACTTC
CAWSARDNDQETQYF
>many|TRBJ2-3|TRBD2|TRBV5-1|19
TGCGCCAGCAGCTTGGTTGTTTTCCAGCGGGGGGCCAGTGGAGATACGCAGTATTTT
CASSLVVFQRGASGDTQYF
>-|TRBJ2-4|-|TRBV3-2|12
TGTGCCAGCAGCCCGACTTGTGACATTCAGTACTTC
CASSPTCDIQYF
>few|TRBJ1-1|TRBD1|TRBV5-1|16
TGCGCCAGCGGCCTAACCCAGGGGGCCTCGAACACTGAAGCTTTCTTT
CASGLTQGASNTEAFF
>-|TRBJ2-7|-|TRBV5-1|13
TGCGCCAGCAGTCCTACAGGGAGGTACGAGCAGTACTTC
CASSPTGRYEQYF
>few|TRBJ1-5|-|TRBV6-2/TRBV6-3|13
TGTGCCAGCAGTTACCCCGGGGGTCAGCCCCAGCATTTT
CASSYPGGQPQHF
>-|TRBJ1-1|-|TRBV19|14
TGTGCCAGTAGTATTAGGGCAGGGAACCCTGAAGCTTTCTTT
CASSIRAGNPEAFF
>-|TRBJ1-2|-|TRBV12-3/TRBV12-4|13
TGTGCCAGCAGTTTAAGGGCCGAGTATGGCTACACCTTC
CASSLRAEYGYTF